These 9 T cell receptor beta chains originate from one sample sequenced in a study of cytomegalovirus exposure and HLA in healthy donors. Both 60 Vbeta primers and 13 Jbeta primers went into the PCR. Profiled with immunoSEQ multiplex PCR; TCRdb holds only in-frame clones, not every one. The sample yields 140,000 to 150,000 clones, just over 65% seen once. Specimen: PBMCs. These receptor sequences come from a woman in her sixties in good health and CMV-seronegative.

This sequence joins TRBV4-1 and TRBJ2-3, with 14 bases lining up with TRBD2. This CDR3 contains 22 residues. J was trimmed by 0 bases and V by 1 base; bases with no gene match: 15. CDR1 MGHRA and CDR2 YSYEKL come from the germline V gene. As DNA, the CDR3 is TGCGCCAGCAGCCAAGGGTGGAAGACTAGCGGGGGGGCCTTCTCGAGCACAGATACGCAGTATTTT. Protein sequence: CASSQGWKTSGGAFSSTDTQYF.

This rearrangement joins TRBV15 to TRBJ1-4; D is undetermined. The V and J ends lost 2 bases and 4 bases respectively, with 2 bases between them. The length of the CDR3 is 12 residues. Per germline, CDR1 LNHNV and CDR2 YYDKDF (reference sequence). This CDR3 reads CATSRLNEKLFF. The CDR3 DNA sequence: TGTGCCACCAGCAGACTTAATGAAAAACTGTTTTTT.

CDR3 coding DNA: TGTGCCAGCAGCTTAGACGGGGGTGGGGGAGAGACCCAGTACTTC. It translates to CASSLDGGGGETQYF. The chain employs TRBV5-4 and TRBJ2-5; perhaps TRBD2 as D (6 bases). Trimming took 2 bases from V and 4 from J, leaving 15 bases between them. The CDR3 consists of 15 residues. The germline gives CDR1 SGHNT, CDR2 YYREEE (reference sequence).

The genes are TRBV4-2 and TRBJ2-2, with TRBD2 identical over 7 bases. After removal of 1 base from V and 3 bases from J, the junction contained 8 bases not matched to a gene. CDR1 LGHNA and CDR2 YNFKEQ come from the germline V gene. This CDR3 is 17 amino acids long. The CDR3 sequence is CASSQGASGPDTGELFF. CDR3 coding DNA: TGTGCCAGCAGCCAAGGGGCTAGCGGACCAGACACCGGGGAGCTGTTTTTT.

This clone came up a few times. V usage is TRBV7-9 and J usage is TRBJ1-2; D ambiguous. This CDR3 contains 13 residues. The ends were cut back, 5 bases at V and 8 bases at J, with 15 bases in the middle. Germline-derived CDR1 and CDR2 are SEHNR and FQNEAQ (reference sequence). DNA of the CDR3: TGTGCCAGCAGCCCCGGGTCCCCGGGAGGCTACACCTTC. It codes for CASSPGSPGGYTF.

In DNA form, the CDR3 reads TGTGCCACCAGCAGTACAGGGGGGTTTAACTATGGCTACACCTTC. It codes for CATSSTGGFNYGYTF. V and J are TRBV15 and TRBJ1-2; 8 bases align to TRBD1. The germline CDR1 and CDR2 sequences are LNHNV and YYDKDF (reference sequence). The CDR3 consists of 15 residues. Unmatched junction bases numbered 4, after V lost 3 bases and J lost 1 base.

The chain employs TRBV28 and TRBJ1-1, with TRBD1 as a possible D gene (6 bases). This CDR3 region has 12 residues. In germline, CDR1 is MDHEN, CDR2 SYDVKM. Trimming cost V 6 bases and J 6 bases, with 11 bases left between them. CDR3: CASREQGAEAFF. CDR3 nucleotide sequence: TGTGCCAGCAGAGAACAGGGTGCTGAAGCTTTCTTT.

The chain joins TRBV2 to TRBJ2-5, with a weak D call TRBD1 (6 bases). The germline V and J ends were trimmed by 3 bases and 7 bases, with 6 bases remaining between them. CDR1 is SNHLY, CDR2 FYNNEI, per germline. The CDR3 consists of 11 residues. The CDR3 loop is CASSEGATQYF. In DNA form, the CDR3 reads TGTGCCAGCAGTGAGGGGGCGACCCAGTACTTC. Using reference TRBV2 and TRBJ2-5 for the parts outside the CDR3, the full variable domain is EPEVTQTPSHQVTQMGQEVILRCVPISNHLYFYWYRQILGQKVEFLVSFYNNEISEKSEIFDDQFSVERPDGSNFTLKIRSTKLEDSAMYFCASSEGATQYFGPGTRLLVL.

This clone was observed a handful of times. The rearrangement joins TRBV5-8 to TRBJ2-5, with TRBD1 identical over 8 bases. Germline lookup yields CDR1 SGHTS and CDR2 YDEGEE. The CDR3 covers 14 residues. The V gene end was trimmed by 4 bases and the J gene end by 2 bases; junction bases not matched to a gene: 4. DNA for the CDR3: TGTGCCAGCAGCACCGGACAGGGACAAGAGACCCAGTACTTC. Protein: CASSTGQGQETQYF.